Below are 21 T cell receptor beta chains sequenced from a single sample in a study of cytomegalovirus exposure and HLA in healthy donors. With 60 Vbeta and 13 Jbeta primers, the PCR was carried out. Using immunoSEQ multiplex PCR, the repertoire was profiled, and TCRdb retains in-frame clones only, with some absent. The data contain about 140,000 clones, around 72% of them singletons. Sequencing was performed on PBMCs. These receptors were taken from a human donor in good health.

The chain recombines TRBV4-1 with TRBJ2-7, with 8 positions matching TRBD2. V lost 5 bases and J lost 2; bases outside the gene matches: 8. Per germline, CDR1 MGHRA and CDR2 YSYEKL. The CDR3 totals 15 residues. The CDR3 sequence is CASSYSSGSAYEQYF. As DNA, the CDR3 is TGCGCCAGCAGCTACTCTAGCGGGTCCGCCTACGAGCAGTACTTC.

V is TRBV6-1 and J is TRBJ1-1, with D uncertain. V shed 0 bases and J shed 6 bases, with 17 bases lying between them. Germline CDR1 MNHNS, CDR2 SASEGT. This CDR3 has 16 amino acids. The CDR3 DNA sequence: TGTGCCAGCAGTGAAGCGAGCACTTTAGCAAACGCTGAAGCTTTCTTT. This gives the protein CASSEASTLANAEAFF.

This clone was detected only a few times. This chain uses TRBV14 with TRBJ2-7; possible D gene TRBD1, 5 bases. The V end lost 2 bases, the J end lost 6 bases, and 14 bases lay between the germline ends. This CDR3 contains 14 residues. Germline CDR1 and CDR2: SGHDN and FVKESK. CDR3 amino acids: CASSQFQGGSEQYF. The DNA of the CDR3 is TGTGCCAGCAGCCAATTTCAGGGTGGCTCCGAGCAGTACTTC.

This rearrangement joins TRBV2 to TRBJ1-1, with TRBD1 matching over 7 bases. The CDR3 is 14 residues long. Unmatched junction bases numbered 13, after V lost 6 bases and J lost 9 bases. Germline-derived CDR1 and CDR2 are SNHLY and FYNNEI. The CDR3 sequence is CASRDSFRDSKAFF. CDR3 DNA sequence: TGTGCCAGCAGGGACTCCTTCCGGGACAGCAAAGCTTTCTTT.

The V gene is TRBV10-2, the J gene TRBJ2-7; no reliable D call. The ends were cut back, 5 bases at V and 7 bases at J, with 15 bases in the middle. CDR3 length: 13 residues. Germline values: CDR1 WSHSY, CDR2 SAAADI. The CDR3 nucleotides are TGCGCCAGCAGTTCTCGAGGAGTCGGGGAGCAGTACTTC. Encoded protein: CASSSRGVGEQYF.

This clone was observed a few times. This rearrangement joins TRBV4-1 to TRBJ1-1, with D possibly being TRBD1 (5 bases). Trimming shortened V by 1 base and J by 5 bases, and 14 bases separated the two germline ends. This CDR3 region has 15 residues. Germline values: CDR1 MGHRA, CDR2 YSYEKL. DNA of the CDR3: TGCGCCAGCAGCCAAGGGGGGGGGTTGGGGACTGAAGCTTTCTTT. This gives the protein CASSQGGGLGTEAFF.

The CDR3 DNA is TGTGCCAGCAGTGAGGGACTAGCGGGAGTAGACGGAAATGAGCAGTTCTTC. This sequence encodes CASSEGLAGVDGNEQFF. The chain couples TRBV2 to TRBJ2-1, with 14 bases matching TRBD2. V lost 3 bases to trimming and J lost 7 bases; unmatched junction nucleotides: 8. Germline V gives CDR1 SNHLY, CDR2 FYNNEI. The CDR3 length is 17 residues. Drawing the rest from reference TRBV2 and TRBJ2-1, the complete variable domain is EPEVTQTPSHQVTQMGQEVILRCVPISNHLYFYWYRQILGQKVEFLVSFYNNEISEKSEIFDDQFSVERPDGSNFTLKIRSTKLEDSAMYFCASSEGLAGVDGNEQFFGPGTRLTVL.

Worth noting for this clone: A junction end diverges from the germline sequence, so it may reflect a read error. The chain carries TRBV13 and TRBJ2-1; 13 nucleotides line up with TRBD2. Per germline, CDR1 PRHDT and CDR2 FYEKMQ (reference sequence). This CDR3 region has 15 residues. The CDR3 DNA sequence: TGTGCCAGCAGGTTAGGACTAGCGGGAGTGAATGAGCAGTTCTTC. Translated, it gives CASRLGLAGVNEQFF.

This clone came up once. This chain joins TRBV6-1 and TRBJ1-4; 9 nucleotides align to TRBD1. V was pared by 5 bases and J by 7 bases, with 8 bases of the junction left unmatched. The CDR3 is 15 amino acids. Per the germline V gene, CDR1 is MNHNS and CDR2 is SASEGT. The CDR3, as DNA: TGTGCCAGCAGTATTCGACAGGGGGAGGGTGAAAAACTGTTTTTT. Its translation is CASSIRQGEGEKLFF.

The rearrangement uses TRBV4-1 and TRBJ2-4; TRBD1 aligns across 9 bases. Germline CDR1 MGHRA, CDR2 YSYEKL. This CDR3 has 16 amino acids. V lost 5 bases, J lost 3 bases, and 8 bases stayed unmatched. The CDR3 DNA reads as TGCGCCAGCAGCACCCCGGGACAGGGTGGCAAAAACATTCAGTACTTC. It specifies CASSTPGQGGKNIQYF.

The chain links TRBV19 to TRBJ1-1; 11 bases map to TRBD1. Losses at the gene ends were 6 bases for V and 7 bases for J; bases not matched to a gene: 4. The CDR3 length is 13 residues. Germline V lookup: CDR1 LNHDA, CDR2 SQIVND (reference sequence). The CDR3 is CASRGGTGGEAFF. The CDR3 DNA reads TGTGCCAGTAGGGGCGGGACAGGGGGTGAAGCTTTCTTT. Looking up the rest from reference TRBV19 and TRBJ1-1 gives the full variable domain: DGGITQSPKYLFRKEGQNVTLSCEQNLNHDAMYWYRQDPGQGLRLIYYSQIVNDFQKGDIAEGYSVSREKKESFPLTVTSAQKNPTAFYLCASRGGTGGEAFFGQGTRLTVV.

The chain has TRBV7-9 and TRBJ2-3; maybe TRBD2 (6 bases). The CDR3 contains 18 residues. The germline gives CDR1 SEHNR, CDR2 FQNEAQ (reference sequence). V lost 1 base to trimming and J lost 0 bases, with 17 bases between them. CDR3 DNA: TGTGCCAGCAGCTTAGTATCTAGCGCACACTCTAGCACAGATACGCAGTATTTT. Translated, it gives CASSLVSSAHSSTDTQYF.

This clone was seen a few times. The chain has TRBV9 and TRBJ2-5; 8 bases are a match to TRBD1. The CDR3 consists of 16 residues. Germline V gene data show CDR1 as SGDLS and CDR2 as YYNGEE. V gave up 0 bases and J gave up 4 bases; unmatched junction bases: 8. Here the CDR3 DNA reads TGTGCCAGCAGCGTAGGGCCCCAGGGGGCGCGAGAGACCCAGTACTTC. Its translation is CASSVGPQGARETQYF. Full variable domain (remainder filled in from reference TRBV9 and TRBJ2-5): DSGVTQTPKHLITATGQRVTLRCSPRSGDLSVYWYQQSLDQGLQFLIQYYNGEERAKGNILERFSAQQFPDLHSELNLSSLELGDSALYFCASSVGPQGARETQYFGPGTRLLVL.

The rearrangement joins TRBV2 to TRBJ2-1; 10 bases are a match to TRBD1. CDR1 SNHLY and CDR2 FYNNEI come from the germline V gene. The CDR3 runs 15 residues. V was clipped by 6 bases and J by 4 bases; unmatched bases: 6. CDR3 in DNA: TGTGCCAGCAGCTCGGACAGGGGGGGGTACAATGAGCAGTTCTTC. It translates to CASSSDRGGYNEQFF.

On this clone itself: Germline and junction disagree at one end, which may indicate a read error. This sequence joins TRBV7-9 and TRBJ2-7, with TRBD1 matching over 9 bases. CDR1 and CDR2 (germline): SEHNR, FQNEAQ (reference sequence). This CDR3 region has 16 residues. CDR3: CASSLAPGQGNYEQYF. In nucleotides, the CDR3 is TGTGCCAGCAGCCTAGCACCCGGACAGGGGAACTACGAGCAGTACTTC.

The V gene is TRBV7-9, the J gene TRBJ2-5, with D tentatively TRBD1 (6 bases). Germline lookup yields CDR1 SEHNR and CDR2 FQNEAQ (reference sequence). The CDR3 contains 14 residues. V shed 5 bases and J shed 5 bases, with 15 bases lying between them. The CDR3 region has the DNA TGTGCCAGCAGCCCAACAGGGAGAGGGGAGACCCAGTACTTC. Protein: CASSPTGRGETQYF.

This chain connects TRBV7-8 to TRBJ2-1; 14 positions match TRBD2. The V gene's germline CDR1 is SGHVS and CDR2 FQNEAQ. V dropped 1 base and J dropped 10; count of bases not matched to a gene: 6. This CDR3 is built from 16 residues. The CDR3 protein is CASSLGGLAGVEEQFF. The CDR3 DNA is TGTGCCAGCAGCTTAGGGGGACTAGCGGGAGTGGAAGAGCAGTTCTTC.

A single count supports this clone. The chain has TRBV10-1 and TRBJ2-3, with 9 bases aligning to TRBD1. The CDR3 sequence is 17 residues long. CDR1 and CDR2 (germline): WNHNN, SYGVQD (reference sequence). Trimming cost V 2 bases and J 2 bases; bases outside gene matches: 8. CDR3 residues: CASSELPGQGPTDTQYF. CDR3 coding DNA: TGCGCCAGCAGTGAGCTCCCGGGACAGGGTCCCACAGATACGCAGTATTTT.

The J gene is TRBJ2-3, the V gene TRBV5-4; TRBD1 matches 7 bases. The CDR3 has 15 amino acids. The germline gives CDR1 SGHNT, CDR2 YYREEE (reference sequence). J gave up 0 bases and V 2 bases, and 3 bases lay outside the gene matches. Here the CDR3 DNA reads TGTGCCAGCAGCTTAAGGGGGCCTAGCACAGATACGCAGTATTTT. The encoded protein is CASSLRGPSTDTQYF.

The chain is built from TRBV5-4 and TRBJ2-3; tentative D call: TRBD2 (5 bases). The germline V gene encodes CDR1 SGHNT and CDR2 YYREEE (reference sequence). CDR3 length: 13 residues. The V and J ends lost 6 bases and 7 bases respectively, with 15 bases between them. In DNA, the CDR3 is TGTGCCAGCATGAGGACTCCGCTTCATACGCAGTATTTT. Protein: CASMRTPLHTQYF.

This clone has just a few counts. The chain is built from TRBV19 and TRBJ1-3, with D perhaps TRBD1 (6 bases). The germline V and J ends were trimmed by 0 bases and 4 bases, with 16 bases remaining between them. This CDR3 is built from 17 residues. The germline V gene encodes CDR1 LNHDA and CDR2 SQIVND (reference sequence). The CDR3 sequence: CASSIDQRGQLGNTIYF. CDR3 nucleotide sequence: TGTGCCAGTAGTATAGATCAAAGGGGACAACTAGGAAACACCATATATTTT. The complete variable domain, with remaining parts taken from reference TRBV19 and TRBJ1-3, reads DGGITQSPKYLFRKEGQNVTLSCEQNLNHDAMYWYRQDPGQGLRLIYYSQIVNDFQKGDIAEGYSVSREKKESFPLTVTSAQKNPTAFYLCASSIDQRGQLGNTIYFGEGSWLTVV.